Shown below are 18 T cell receptor beta chains from a single sample sequenced in a study of T cell responses to AZD1222 COVID-19 vaccine. Profiled with immunoSEQ multiplex PCR; TCRdb holds only in-frame clones, not every one. Of about 120,000 clones listed, 70% to 90% were seen once; the top ten hold 8.4%. Sample: peripheral blood, taken on day 0 of AZD1222 vaccination. These receptors all stem from an adult in good health.

The chain uses TRBV5-4 and TRBJ1-1; no firm D call. V shed 4 bases and J shed 5 bases, with 12 bases lying between them. The CDR3 consists of 13 residues. From germline, CDR1 is SGHNT and CDR2 YYREEE (reference sequence). The CDR3 DNA reads as TGTGCCAGCAGCCGGACCGGAGGTACTGAAGCTTTCTTT. Its protein product is CASSRTGGTEAFF.

The chain recombines TRBV5-4 with TRBJ2-3; 9 positions agree with TRBD2. Trimming cost V 0 bases and J 4 bases; bases outside gene matches: 3. The CDR3 runs 15 residues. Germline V gives CDR1 SGHNT, CDR2 YYREEE (reference sequence). CDR3 protein: CASSLAGLASDTQYF. The DNA for the CDR3 is TGTGCCAGCAGCTTGGCAGGACTAGCGTCAGATACGCAGTATTTT.

The chain employs TRBV29-1 and TRBJ2-3; 14 nucleotides match TRBD2. CDR1 is SQVTM, CDR2 ANQGSEA, per germline. After removal of 4 bases from V and 4 bases from J, the junction contained 7 bases not matched to a gene. CDR3 length: 16 residues. The CDR3 protein is CSVGGLAGERADTQYF. CDR3 bases: TGCAGCGTTGGGGGACTAGCGGGAGAAAGGGCAGATACGCAGTATTTT.

The chain links TRBV28 to TRBJ1-6, with no clear D. CDR3 length equals 17 residues. CDR1 is MDHEN, CDR2 SYDVKM, per germline. The V gene lost 10 bases and the J gene lost 10 bases, with 29 bases spanning the gap. CDR3 loop: CATNFLAGPAGGSPLHF. The CDR3 bases are TGTGCCACCAATTTTTTGGCGGGCCCAGCAGGTGGGTCACCCCTCCACTTT. The full variable domain, completed using reference TRBV28 and TRBJ1-6, is DVKVTQSSRYLVKRTGEKVFLECVQDMDHENMFWYRQDPGLGLRLIYFSYDVKMKEKGDIPEGYSVSREKKERFSLILESASTNQTSMYLCATNFLAGPAGGSPLHFGNGTRLTVT.

The chain is built from TRBV6-5 and TRBJ2-1; 7 bases are a match to TRBD1. Germline CDR1 reads MNHEY; CDR2 reads SVGAGI. This CDR3 is 14 amino acids long. J lost 1 base, V lost 6 bases, and 3 bases had no gene match. CDR3 amino acids: CASRSRGSYNEQFF. The DNA for the CDR3 is TGTGCCAGCAGGTCCAGGGGGTCCTACAATGAGCAGTTCTTC.

V and J are TRBV5-1 and TRBJ1-2, with D unresolved. Deletions cut 0 bases from V and 2 bases from J, with 8 bases between. This CDR3 contains 14 residues. CDR1 and CDR2 (germline): SGHRS, YFSETQ. The CDR3 bases are TGCGCCAGCAGCTTGGAATCCTTAAACTATGGCTACACCTTC. Amino acid sequence: CASSLESLNYGYTF.

The rearrangement joins TRBV5-1 to TRBJ2-1, with 7 bases aligning to TRBD1. Germline CDR1 and CDR2: SGHRS and YFSETQ. After removal of 4 bases from V and 7 bases from J, the junction contained 11 bases not matched to a gene. The CDR3 contains 15 residues. In DNA form, the CDR3 reads TGCGCCAGCAGCCTAGGGCCCCTACAGGGGAATGAGCAGTTCTTC. This sequence encodes CASSLGPLQGNEQFF.

The table lists this clone with many counts. CDR3 sequence: CASSLTSHNEQFF. The CDR3 DNA follows: TGTGCCAGCTCATTAACTAGCCACAATGAGCAGTTCTTC. The chain carries TRBV6-4 and TRBJ2-1; TRBD2 might be the D (6 bases). The CDR3 runs to 13 residues. The germline V gene has CDR1 MRHNA and CDR2 SNTAGT. V was clipped by 8 bases and J by 5 bases, with 13 bases between them.

The chain couples TRBV15 to TRBJ2-1, with TRBD1 matching 10 bases. The CDR3 runs to 15 residues. Germline loops: CDR1 LNHNV, CDR2 YYDKDF (reference sequence). Unmatched junction bases numbered 4, after V lost 4 bases and J lost 4 bases. The CDR3 sequence is CATSTGQGNYNEQFF. The CDR3 nucleotides read TGTGCCACCAGCACGGGACAGGGGAATTACAATGAGCAGTTCTTC.

This clone was observed once. The chain carries TRBV5-6 and TRBJ2-4; tentatively, D is TRBD2 (5 bases). CDR3 length: 15 residues. Germline CDR1 and CDR2: SGHDT and YYEEEE. The V end was cut by 3 bases, the J end by 1 base, with 11 bases between. Written as DNA, the CDR3 is TGTGCCAGCAGCTCCTACGGGGTGGCCAAAAACATTCAGTACTTC. Translation gives CASSSYGVAKNIQYF.

This rearrangement joins TRBV9 to TRBJ2-3; possibly TRBD2 for D (5 bases). CDR1 and CDR2 (germline): SGDLS, YYNGEE. The ends were cut back, 2 bases at V and 4 bases at J, with 11 bases in the middle. The CDR3 is made up of 14 amino acids. In DNA form, the CDR3 reads TGTGCCAGCAGCGTTCGGTCGAGGGCAGATACGCAGTATTTT. Its translation is CASSVRSRADTQYF.

This chain joins TRBV11-2 and TRBJ1-5; a possible D gene is TRBD1 (5 bases). Germline loops: CDR1 SGHAT, CDR2 FQNNGV. Trimming pared 0 bases from V and 4 bases from J, leaving 10 bases between. The CDR3 loop spans 15 amino acids. The chain's CDR3 is CASSLDLAGNQPQHF. In nucleotides, the CDR3 is TGTGCCAGCAGCTTAGATCTCGCAGGGAATCAGCCCCAGCATTTT.

The chain has TRBV28 and TRBJ2-7, with TRBD1 matching over 9 bases. Germline CDR1 MDHEN, CDR2 SYDVKM. Trimming took 6 bases from V and 1 from J; bases not matched to a gene: 19. CDR3 length: 19 amino acids. CDR3 sequence: CASRPKQGAQPKRSYEQYF. The CDR3, as DNA: TGTGCCAGCAGACCAAAACAGGGGGCGCAACCTAAGCGGTCCTACGAGCAGTACTTC. The variable domain in full, completed from reference TRBV28 and TRBJ2-7, reads DVKVTQSSRYLVKRTGEKVFLECVQDMDHENMFWYRQDPGLGLRLIYFSYDVKMKEKGDIPEGYSVSREKKERFSLILESASTNQTSMYLCASRPKQGAQPKRSYEQYFGPGTRLTVT.

The chain couples TRBV27 to TRBJ2-7; TRBD1 agrees at 10 bases. V lost 6 bases, J lost 2 bases, and 1 base stayed unmatched. The CDR3 totals 13 residues. The germline V gene encodes CDR1 MNHEY and CDR2 SMNVEV (reference sequence). CDR3 sequence reads: CASSGQGAYEQYF. The DNA of the CDR3 is TGTGCCAGCAGCGGACAGGGGGCCTACGAGCAGTACTTC.

This rearrangement joins TRBV7-9 to TRBJ2-1, with D perhaps matching TRBD1 (6 bases). With 4 bases removed from V and 0 bases from J, the gap between germline ends came to 13 bases. This CDR3 is built from 16 residues. Germline V gives CDR1 SEHNR, CDR2 FQNEAQ (reference sequence). The CDR3 region is CASSSRQETSYNEQFF. The CDR3 DNA sequence: TGTGCCAGCAGCTCCAGACAGGAGACCTCCTACAATGAGCAGTTCTTC.

V is TRBV27 and J is TRBJ2-7; the D gene is possibly TRBD1 (6 bases). Germline CDR1 MNHEY, CDR2 SMNVEV (reference sequence). The CDR3 runs 15 residues. Deletions cut 7 bases from V and 0 bases from J, with 16 bases between. The CDR3 is CASTMTGASSYEQYF. The CDR3, as DNA: TGTGCCAGCACGATGACAGGAGCTAGCTCCTACGAGCAGTACTTC.

The chain couples TRBV10-3 to TRBJ1-4; no definite D call. The CDR3 runs 12 residues. Trimming pared 6 bases from V and 8 bases from J, leaving 10 bases between. CDR1 and CDR2 from the germline V gene are ENHRY and SYGVKD. CDR3 nucleotide sequence: TGTGCCATCAGCGGCTCCGGGGAAAAACTGTTTTTT. Translating gives CAISGSGEKLFF.

V is TRBV25-1 and J is TRBJ1-2; D is possibly TRBD1 (5 bases). V was trimmed by 4 bases and J by 4 bases, leaving 10 bases between them. There are 13 residues in the CDR3. Germline assignment: CDR1 MGHDK and CDR2 SYGVNS. The CDR3 nucleotides are TGTGCCAGCAGTGGCGGGACTACCTATGGCTACACCTTC. This sequence encodes CASSGGTTYGYTF.